Listed below are T cell receptor beta chains from one sample, sequenced in a study of regulatory T cells in long-lasting Graves disease. MiXCR, run by TCRdb on the multiplex PCR reads, gives a single entry per CDR3 protein. The table includes roughly 420,000 distinct CDR3 sequences, about 15% detected once. The data also belong to a second study, concerning T cells in Graves' hyperthyroidism and ophthalmopathy.

The starting material was peripheral blood mononuclear cells (PBMCs), obtained at new diagnosis, from a patient treated with antithyroid drugs. These receptors were obtained from a woman aged 50 to 60 with Graves disease. Both conserved end residues are part of each CDR3. Each record gives: D gene, CDR3 length, V gene, clone size, J gene, CDR3 protein, CDR3 DNA. A D gene is named only where the DNA matches it firmly. Size values are once, few and many counts, or a class for expanded clones, and some rows have none.

-	15	TRBV24-1	few	TRBJ1-5	CATSDHTTGQQPQHF	TGTGCCACCAGTGATCATACCACAGGGCAACAGCCCCAGCATTTT
-	14	TRBV27	many	TRBJ2-1	CASSVTTSYNEQFF	TGTGCCAGCAGTGTTACTACCTCCTACAATGAGCAGTTCTTC
TRBD2	16	TRBV3-1	-	TRBJ2-5	CASSQDRGGLKETQYF	TGTGCCAGCAGCCAAGATCGTGGGGGACTAAAAGAGACCCAGTACTTC
TRBD2	17	TRBV30	few	TRBJ2-3	CAWSGLAGGFGTDTQYF	TGTGCCTGGAGTGGACTAGCGGGAGGGTTCGGCACAGATACGCAGTATTTT
-	13	TRBV5-1	many	TRBJ2-1	CASSLGEYNEQFF	TGTGCCAGCAGTCTGGGGGAGTACAATGAGCAGTTCTTC
TRBD1	16	TRBV7-3	many	TRBJ2-3	CASSPYGQGARSTQYF	TGCGCCAGCAGCCCATACGGACAGGGGGCGCGATCTACGCAGTATTTT
TRBD2	17	TRBV9	-	TRBJ2-3	CASSDYLLAGGPDTQYF	TGTGCCAGCAGCGACTATCTACTAGCGGGAGGGCCAGATACGCAGTATTTT
TRBD1	15	TRBV10-2	-	TRBJ1-5	CASSPGTEGNQPQHF	TGCGCCAGCAGCCCCGGGACAGAGGGCAATCAGCCCCAGCATTTT
-	14	TRBV6-2/TRBV6-3	many	TRBJ2-1	CASSYSDTYNEQFF	TGTGCCAGCAGTTACTCGGATACCTACAATGAGCAGTTCTTC
-	12	TRBV7-8	few	TRBJ1-1	CASSSTSAEAFF	TGTGCCAGCAGCTCCACTTCGGCTGAAGCTTTCTTT
TRBD2	16	TRBV12-3/TRBV12-4	many	TRBJ2-1	CASSFRGRVSYNEQFF	TGTGCCAGCAGTTTCCGAGGGAGGGTATCCTACAATGAGCAGTTCTTC
TRBD1	14	TRBV10-3	many	TRBJ2-3	CAISEGTGADTQYF	TGTGCCATCAGTGAGGGGACAGGGGCAGATACGCAGTATTTT
-	14	TRBV6-1	many	TRBJ2-2	CASQLEQNTGELFF	TGTGCCAGCCAACTAGAGCAGAACACCGGGGAGCTGTTTTTT
TRBD2	16	TRBV5-4	-	TRBJ2-3	CASRPTSGTSTDTQYF	TGTGCCAGCAGGCCGACTAGCGGGACGAGCACAGATACGCAGTATTTT
-	15	TRBV30	-	TRBJ1-6	CAWSAGASYNSPLHF	TGTGCCTGGAGTGCGGGGGCCTCCTATAATTCACCCCTCCACTTT
TRBD2	16	TRBV4-2	-	TRBJ2-1	CASSPYLAGGGVEQFF	TGTGCCAGCAGCCCTTACCTAGCGGGAGGAGGGGTAGAGCAGTTCTTC
TRBD2	16	TRBV27	many	TRBJ2-1	CASSLGLAGVYNEQFF	TGTGCCAGCAGTTTAGGACTAGCGGGAGTGTACAATGAGCAGTTCTTC
-	14	TRBV9	few	TRBJ2-3	CASSVDDGTDTQYF	TGTGCCAGCAGCGTAGACGACGGCACAGATACGCAGTATTTT
TRBD2	16	TRBV27	many	TRBJ2-7	CASSLWASGRASGQYF	TGTGCCAGCAGTTTATGGGCTAGCGGGAGGGCCTCGGGGCAGTACTTC
TRBD1	13	TRBV28	-	TRBJ2-1	CASSFGAGDRQFF	TGTGCCAGCAGTTTTGGGGCAGGGGACAGGCAGTTCTTC
-	14	TRBV30	few	TRBJ2-2	CASQGGSGTGELFF	TGTGCCTCTCAGGGGGGCTCGGGCACCGGGGAGCTGTTTTTT
TRBD2	16	TRBV11-3	many	TRBJ2-1	CASSLDLLAGVNEQFF	TGTGCCAGCAGCTTAGACCTTCTAGCGGGAGTAAATGAGCAGTTCTTC
-	15	TRBV6-5	-	TRBJ2-2	CASSFGGRGTGELFF	TGTGCCAGCAGTTTTGGCGGGCGAGGGACCGGGGAGCTGTTTTTT
TRBD2	13	TRBV10-3	-	TRBJ2-7	CAIRREATNEQYF	TGTGCCATACGGCGGGAGGCCACGAACGAGCAGTACTTC
-	13	TRBV2	once	TRBJ2-5	CDSSWGYQETQYF	TGTGACAGCAGTTGGGGATACCAAGAGACCCAGTACTTC
-	14	TRBV10-3	many	TRBJ2-1	CAISTTPSYNEQFF	TGTGCCATCAGTACTACTCCCTCCTACAATGAGCAGTTCTTC
-	12	TRBV9	many	TRBJ2-5	CASSGVTETQYF	TGTGCCAGCAGCGGGGTGACGGAGACCCAGTACTTC
-	16	TRBV5-1	-	TRBJ2-5	CASSLVLGTPQETQYF	TGCGCCAGCAGCTTGGTCCTGGGGACACCTCAAGAGACCCAGTACTTC
-	14	TRBV19	-	TRBJ2-3	CASSIRRGSDTQYF	TGTGCCAGTAGTATCCGCAGGGGCTCAGATACGCAGTATTTT
TRBD1	13	TRBV9	-	TRBJ2-7	CANPGTGPYEQYF	TGTGCCAACCCCGGGACAGGACCCTACGAGCAGTACTTC
-	15	TRBV5-5	many	TRBJ2-7	CASTQLGGASYEQYF	TGTGCCAGCACACAACTCGGCGGGGCCTCCTACGAGCAGTACTTC
-	12	TRBV3-1	many	TRBJ2-1	CASSQVDGEQFF	TGTGCCAGCAGCCAAGTCGATGGTGAGCAGTTCTTC
-	15	TRBV19	few	TRBJ2-1	CASSGPVRTYNEQFF	TGTGCCAGTTCAGGGCCAGTCCGTACCTACAATGAGCAGTTCTTC
-	15	TRBV9	-	TRBJ2-1	CASSHRESSYNEQFF	TGTGCCAGCAGCCATCGAGAGAGCTCCTACAATGAGCAGTTCTTC
TRBD2	15	TRBV7-3	many	TRBJ2-1	CASSRGVAGYNEQFF	TGTGCCAGCAGCCGTGGTGTAGCGGGATACAATGAGCAGTTCTTC
TRBD2	14	TRBV6-4	few	TRBJ2-7	CASAGLADSYEQYF	TGTGCCAGCGCGGGACTAGCGGACTCCTACGAGCAGTACTTC
TRBD1	18	TRBV10-1	few	TRBJ2-7	CASSPDRGAGWRSYEQYF	TGCGCCAGCAGTCCCGACAGGGGTGCCGGCTGGCGGTCCTACGAGCAGTACTTC
TRBD2	14	TRBV20-1	many	TRBJ2-3	CSAPAGEEADTQYF	TGCAGTGCCCCCGCGGGGGAGGAGGCAGATACGCAGTATTTT